The next 15 T cell receptor beta chains were all read from a single sample in a study of T cells after yellow fever vaccination. TCRdb passed the 5' RACE reads through MiXCR, listing each CDR3 protein once. The table has 100,000 to 150,000 distinct CDR3 sequences, 7.4% seen once. The material sequenced was CD4+ T cells sorted from PBMCs, taken 10 days after the first yellow fever vaccination. The receptors were sampled from a man in his late teens or twenties who received the YFV17D yellow fever vaccine.

This clonotype was recorded many times. The V call is TRBV6-5, the J call TRBJ2-2, with 8 positions matching TRBD2. V shed 3 bases, J shed 5 bases, and the junction held 17 bases outside the gene matches. CDR3 length equals 19 residues. Germline loops: CDR1 MNHEY, CDR2 SVGAGI. This chain's CDR3 is CASSYSGVERGKQTGELFF. In DNA, the CDR3 is TGTGCCAGCAGTTATTCCGGGGTAGAGCGGGGGAAGCAGACCGGGGAGCTGTTTTTT.

This clonotype was recorded many times. This chain joins TRBV7-9 and TRBJ1-4; D is ambiguous. The CDR3 loop spans 14 amino acids. V lost 5 bases, J lost 8 bases, and 15 bases lay in between. Germline CDR1 and CDR2: SEHNR and FQNEAQ (reference sequence). Here the CDR3 reads CASSRSTRREKLFF. The DNA of the CDR3 is TGTGCCAGCAGCCGGTCCACCCGGCGGGAAAAACTGTTTTTT.

The table lists this clonotype with many counts. The chain employs TRBV5-1 and TRBJ2-1; perhaps TRBD2 as D (5 bases). CDR1 and CDR2 (germline): SGHRS, YFSETQ. With 4 bases removed from V and 7 bases from J, the gap between germline ends came to 18 bases. The CDR3 runs to 15 residues. The CDR3 protein is CASSLGPGGWNEQFF. The DNA of the CDR3 is TGCGCCAGCAGCCTAGGGCCCGGCGGGTGGAATGAGCAGTTCTTC.

There are many counts of this clonotype. The genes are TRBV9 and TRBJ2-5, with 8 bases that match TRBD1. V dropped 4 bases and J dropped 5; count of bases not matched to a gene: 10. The CDR3 extends over 15 amino acids. The germline V gene has CDR1 SGDLS and CDR2 YYNGEE. CDR3 loop: CASSSRTGWQETQYF. The DNA of the CDR3 is TGTGCCAGCAGCTCGCGGACAGGGTGGCAGGAGACCCAGTACTTC.

The rearrangement links TRBV11-2 to TRBJ2-1; D is undetermined. CDR3 length equals 19 residues. V lost 7 bases and J 0 bases, leaving 25 bases between the germline ends. Germline CDR1 reads SGHAT; CDR2 reads FQNNGV. CDR3 in DNA: TGTGCCAGCACTCCGACTGAACTCTCTTACTTAAGCTCCTACAATGAGCAGTTCTTC. This codes for CASTPTELSYLSSYNEQFF.

In regard to this clonotype: One junction end disagrees with the germline gene, perhaps due to a read error. V and J are TRBV7-2 and TRBJ2-3; a possible D gene is TRBD2 (5 bases). Germline values: CDR1 SGHTA, CDR2 FQGNSA. The CDR3 is 15 amino acids. The CDR3 DNA is TGTGCTAGCAGCTCCCGACCCCGGGACACAGATACGCAGTATTTT. Amino acid sequence: CASSSRPRDTDTQYF.

This clonotype was observed a few times. The rearrangement uses TRBV6-1 and TRBJ2-2; TRBD1 matches at 7 bases. CDR1 is MNHNS and CDR2 is SASEGT in the germline V gene. The CDR3 spans 14 residues. The ends lost 6 bases at V and 4 bases at J; junction bases unmatched: 5. CDR3 DNA sequence: TGTGCCAGCAGCGTGACAGGGTCCACCGGGGAGCTGTTTTTT. It codes for CASSVTGSTGELFF.

This clonotype was detected only a few times. This chain joins TRBV20-1 and TRBJ1-1; D is uncertain. The V gene lost 0 bases and the J gene lost 3 bases, with 11 bases spanning the gap. CDR1 is DFQATT and CDR2 is SNEGSKA in the germline V gene (reference sequence). The CDR3 extends over 14 amino acids. The CDR3 sequence: CSAREDGSYTEAFF. The DNA for the CDR3 is TGCAGTGCTAGAGAGGACGGATCCTACACTGAAGCTTTCTTT.

This clonotype was detected only a few times. The gene calls are TRBV3-1 and TRBJ2-1; TRBD2 matches 11 bases. This CDR3 has 15 amino acids. J was trimmed by 8 bases and V by 2 bases; bases with no gene match: 5. In germline, CDR1 is LGHDT, CDR2 YNNKEL (reference sequence). Here the CDR3 reads CASSQLAGGAHEQFF. The CDR3, as DNA: TGTGCCAGCAGCCAATTAGCGGGGGGGGCCCATGAGCAGTTCTTC.

Ten or more counts support this clonotype. The rearrangement links TRBV3-1 to TRBJ1-1; D is ambiguous. CDR1 LGHDT and CDR2 YNNKEL come from the germline V gene (reference sequence). V lost 1 base to trimming and J lost 7 bases, with 10 bases between them. This CDR3 has 13 amino acids. CDR3: CASSQGRRGEAFF. CDR3 DNA sequence: TGTGCCAGCAGCCAAGGGCGGCGCGGTGAAGCTTTCTTT.

This clonotype was recorded at least ten times. The V call is TRBV28, the J call TRBJ1-2, with 9 bases fitting TRBD1. Germline-derived CDR1 and CDR2 are MDHEN and SYDVKM. With V trimmed by 4 bases and J by 8 bases, 11 bases remained unmatched. CDR3 size: 15 residues. The CDR3 nucleotides read TGTGCCAGCAGTTCTTGGACAGGGGTAAATGGGGGCTACACCTTC. Amino acid sequence: CASSSWTGVNGGYTF.

The chain has TRBV6-1 and TRBJ1-5; D ambiguous. Trimming shortened V by 10 bases and J by 0 bases, and 19 bases separated the two germline ends. CDR1 is MNHNS, CDR2 SASEGT, per germline. This CDR3 is 16 amino acids long. CDR3 protein: CATSFQQFNSNQPQHF. The CDR3 region has the DNA TGTGCCACTTCCTTCCAACAGTTTAATAGCAATCAGCCCCAGCATTTT.

There are many counts of this clonotype. The chain joins TRBV29-1 to TRBJ2-3; D remains unclear. The CDR3 length is 14 residues. CDR1 and CDR2 (germline): SQVTM, ANQGSEA. The V end lost 3 bases, the J end lost 2 bases, and 12 bases lay between the germline ends. CDR3 amino acids: CSVEKTAYTDTQYF. As DNA, the CDR3 is TGCAGCGTTGAGAAAACGGCTTACACAGATACGCAGTATTTT.

This clonotype was recorded many times. The V and J genes are TRBV7-9 and TRBJ1-1; D might be TRBD1 (6 bases). Trimming took off 0 bases at V and 8 bases at J, with 13 bases between the two ends. The CDR3 covers 14 residues. Germline CDR1 is SEHNR and CDR2 is FQNEAQ (reference sequence). As DNA, the CDR3 is TGTGCCAGCAGCTTAGCGGGGTGGGGGGCGGAAGCTTTCTTT. The encoded protein is CASSLAGWGAEAFF.

The table lists this clonotype with many counts. The V and J genes are TRBV6-1 and TRBJ2-7; D is unresolved. Germline CDR1 is MNHNS and CDR2 is SASEGT. Trimming cost V 2 bases and J 1 base, with 12 bases left between them. CDR3 length: 15 residues. The chain's CDR3 is CASSEYYRNSYEQYV. CDR3 nucleotide sequence: TGTGCCAGCAGTGAATACTACCGAAATTCCTACGAGCAGTACGTC.